The sequence of this T cell receptor beta chain was determined in a study of cytomegalovirus exposure and HLA in healthy donors. This clone was recorded only once. No antigen is known for it. Overall study findings and caveats: Most of the TCR beta V segments (in an earlier analysis) were productive either about 87% or about 30% of the time.

This PCR relied on a set of 60 Vbeta primers and 13 Jbeta primers. TCRdb's copy holds only in-frame clones and misses some; the assay was immunoSEQ multiplex PCR. The table has some 97,000 clones, approximately 80% seen once. The sequenced sample consisted of PBMCs. This clonotype was sampled from a female donor in good health and CMV-seropositive.

Here the CDR3 DNA reads TGTGCCAGCAGCCCTGGGGGGGCAAGTTCACCCCTCCACTTT. It yields the protein CASSPGGASSPLHF. J is TRBJ1-6 and V is TRBV6-5, with D perhaps TRBD1 (6 bases). V was pared by 6 bases and J by 9 bases, with 15 bases between. The CDR3 has 14 residues. Germline V lookup: CDR1 MNHEY, CDR2 SVGAGI.